This T cell receptor (beta chain) comes out of a study of blood T cell repertoires in COVID-19. Study at large: PBMCs, B-cell-depleted T cells, or T cells provided the cDNA or gDNA that made up the material.

Trimming stripped 0 bases from V and 1 base from J, with 9 bases between. Germline CDR1 reads MGHRA; CDR2 reads YSYEKL. This CDR3 is 16 amino acids long. Method: immunoSEQ multiplex PCR; TCRdb's copy keeps in-frame clones and lacks some. The sample lists 200,000 to 250,000 clones; more than 75% were seen once. In assigning cohorts, the study relied on participant-reported clinical history. This clonotype was obtained from a man aged 25-45 years with acute COVID-19. Sequencing was carried out using PBMCs or T cells enriched from blood (not recorded which). The chain uses TRBV4-1 and TRBJ2-2; D is possibly TRBD1 (5 bases). CDR3 sequence reads: CASSQEARGNTGELFF. The CDR3 nucleotides read TGCGCCAGCAGCCAAGAAGCAAGGGGGAACACCGGGGAGCTGTTTTTT.